This T cell receptor beta chain was identified during a study of Graves' ophthalmopathy and Graves' hyperthyroidism. Transcripts of RNA were the source for amplifying TCR beta CDR3 regions. HTBI primers primed a first-round RT-PCR, and a second-round multiplex PCR followed. TCRdb analysed the multiplex PCR reads with MiXCR anew, one entry per CDR3 protein. The sample has 650,000 to 900,000 distinct CDR3 sequences; 40% are singletons. Clinicians diagnosed using symptoms, serum thyroxine, TRAb, thyroid ultrasound and orbital computed tomography. Trimming pared 6 bases from V and 6 bases from J, leaving 8 bases between. CDR3 length equals 11 residues. Germline V gene lookup returns CDR1 MDHEN and CDR2 SYDVKM.

The sequence was collected from an adult man with Graves' ophthalmopathy. The chain recombines TRBV28 with TRBJ1-1; D is undetermined. Material for sequencing was peripheral blood. The chain's CDR3 is CASSPGSEAFF. CDR3 DNA sequence: TGTGCCAGCAGCCCAGGTTCTGAAGCTTTCTTT.